The source of this TCR beta chain is a study of identical twins. Template switching added a universal primer binding site, and final cDNA carried unique molecular identifiers. TCRdb analysed the 5' RACE reads with MiXCR anew, one entry per CDR3 protein. The data hold 1.5 million to 2 million distinct CDR3 sequences, with about 31% observed a single time. The CDR3 covers 13 residues. V trimming: 7 bases; J trimming: 6 bases; junction bases outside the gene matches: 2. The V gene's germline CDR1 is ENHRY and CDR2 SYGVKD. Study results and limitations: In beta out-of-frame sequences, the excess sharing between twins was weaker. Conclusions came from cross-sectional statistical analysis, not from following the same donors.

For this clonotype: Its antigen is still unknown.

The clonotype was recovered from a newborn girl in good health. The V gene is TRBV10-3, the J gene TRBJ2-3, with TRBD1 matching 12 bases. Sample: cord blood. The CDR3 here is CAITGTGGDTQYF. In nucleotides, the CDR3 is TGTGCCATCACCGGGACAGGGGGCGATACGCAGTATTTT.